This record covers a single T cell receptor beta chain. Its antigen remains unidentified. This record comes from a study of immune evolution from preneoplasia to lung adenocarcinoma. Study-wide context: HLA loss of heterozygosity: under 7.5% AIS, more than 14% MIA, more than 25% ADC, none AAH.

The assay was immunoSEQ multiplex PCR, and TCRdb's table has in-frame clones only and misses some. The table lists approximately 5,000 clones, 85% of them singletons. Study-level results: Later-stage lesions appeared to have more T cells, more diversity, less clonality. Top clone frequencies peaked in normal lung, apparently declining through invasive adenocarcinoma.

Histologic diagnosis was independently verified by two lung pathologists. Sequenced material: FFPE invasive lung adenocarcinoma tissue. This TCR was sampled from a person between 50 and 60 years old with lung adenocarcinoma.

CDR3 nucleotides: TGTGCCAGCTCACCCTGGGGTGGGACTGAAGCTTTCTTT. Its translation: CASSPWGGTEAFF. The J gene is TRBJ1-1, the V gene TRBV18; no firm D call. The length of the CDR3 is 13 residues. The germline V and J ends were trimmed by 3 bases and 5 bases, with 10 bases remaining between them. The germline gives CDR1 KGHSH, CDR2 LQKENI. The whole variable domain, filled in from reference TRBV18 and TRBJ1-1, reads NAGVMQNPRHLVRRRGQEARLRCSPMKGHSHVYWYRQLPEEGLKFMVYLQKENIIDESGMPKERFSAEFPKEGPSILRIQQVVRGDSAAYFCASSPWGGTEAFFGQGTRLTVV.